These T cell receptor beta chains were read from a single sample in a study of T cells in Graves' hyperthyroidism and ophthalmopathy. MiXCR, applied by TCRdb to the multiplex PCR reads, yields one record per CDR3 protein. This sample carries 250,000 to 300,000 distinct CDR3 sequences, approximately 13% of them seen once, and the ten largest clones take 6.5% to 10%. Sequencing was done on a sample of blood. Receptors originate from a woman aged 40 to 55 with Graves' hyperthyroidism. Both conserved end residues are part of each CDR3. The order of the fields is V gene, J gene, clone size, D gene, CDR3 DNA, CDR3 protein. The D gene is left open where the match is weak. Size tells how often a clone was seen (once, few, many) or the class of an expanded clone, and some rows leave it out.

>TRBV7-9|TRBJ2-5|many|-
TGTGCCAGCAGCTTAGCGCGAGGACACTCAGGAGAGACCCAGTACTTC
CASSLARGHSGETQYF
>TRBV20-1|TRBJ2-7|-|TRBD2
TGCAGGGCTATTGGGGCTAGCGGGAGTTCCTACGAGCAGTACTTC
CRAIGASGSSYEQYF
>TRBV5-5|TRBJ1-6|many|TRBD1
TGTGCCAGCAGCTTACGAGCCGGGACAGAGTCACCCCTCCACTTT
CASSLRAGTESPLHF
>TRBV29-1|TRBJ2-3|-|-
TGCAGCGGTGCTCCGGGAAGCACAGATACGCAGTATTTT
CSGAPGSTDTQYF
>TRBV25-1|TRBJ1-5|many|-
TGTGCCAGCAGTGAAGCGGGGGCAGGGAGCAATCAGCCCCAGCATTTT
CASSEAGAGSNQPQHF
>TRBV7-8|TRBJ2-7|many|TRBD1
TGTGCCAGCAGCTGGACAGGGTCGGACGAGCAGTACTTC
CASSWTGSDEQYF
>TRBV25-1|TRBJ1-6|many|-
TGTGCCAGCAGTCTTGGCAGGGTGTTATCACCCCTCCACTTT
CASSLGRVLSPLHF
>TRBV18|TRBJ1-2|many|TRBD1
TGTGCCAGCTCACCCTCGACAGGGAACTATGGCTACACCTTC
CASSPSTGNYGYTF
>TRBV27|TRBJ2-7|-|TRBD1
TGTGCCAGCAGTTCGACCGGGACAGGGAGCCCCTACGAGCAGTACTTC
CASSSTGTGSPYEQYF
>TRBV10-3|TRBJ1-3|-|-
TGTGCCATCAGTGAGAGGGCAGCTGGAAACACCATATATTTT
CAISERAAGNTIYF
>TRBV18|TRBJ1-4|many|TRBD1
TGTGCCAGCTCACCCGACAGGGTTGATGAAAAACTGTTTTTT
CASSPDRVDEKLFF
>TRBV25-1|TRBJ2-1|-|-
TGTGCCAGCAGGGGTATGTGGGGCTACAATGAGCAGTTCTTC
CASRGMWGYNEQFF